This T cell receptor beta chain was identified during a study of metastatic and nonmetastatic thyroid tumors. Via MiXCR, TCRdb re-called the PCR reads. Seen here are over 50,000 clones, under 30% observed once, and the top ten hold roughly 15%. J lost 2 bases, V lost 0 bases, and 10 bases had no gene match. The germline gives CDR1 DFQATT, CDR2 SNEGSKA (reference sequence). This CDR3 is built from 17 residues. All patients were untreated before thyroid surgery. The sequenced sample was blood. This rearrangement joins TRBV20-1 to TRBJ1-2; TRBD1 matches at 9 bases. The source of this sequence is a female donor with papillary thyroid cancer or a benign thyroid nodule (not recorded which). Some clones in this sample may be carry-over from other donors' samples. CDR3 loop: CSARDPRTGVRNYGYTF. In DNA, the CDR3 is TGCAGTGCTAGAGACCCCCGGACAGGGGTTCGGAACTATGGCTACACCTTC.